One sample yielded the 23 T cell receptor beta chains listed below, sequenced in a study of shared clonotypes between healthy human individuals. TCRdb's copy holds only in-frame clones and misses some; the assay was immunoSEQ multiplex PCR. The table records around 1,000,000 clones, approximately 75% of them present only once. Sequencing input: memory CD4+ T cells from PBMCs. Subset defined: CD45RA-negative fraction. The source of these receptors is a man aged 18 to 30 in good health. Some clones in this sample may be carry-over from other donors' samples.

This chain connects TRBV7-4 to TRBJ2-7; D uncertain. V dropped 5 bases and J dropped 0 bases, with 14 bases sitting between them. The CDR3 contains 15 residues. Per the germline V gene, CDR1 is SGHVT and CDR2 is SQSDAQ. CDR3 loop: CASSRQRISSYEQYF. CDR3 in DNA: TGTGCCAGCAGCCGGCAGAGAATTAGCTCCTACGAGCAGTACTTC. The complete variable domain, with remaining parts taken from reference TRBV7-4 and TRBJ2-7, reads GAGVSQSPRYKVAKRGRDVALRCDSISGHVTLYWYRQTLGQGSEVLTYSQSDAQRDKSGRPSGRFSAERPERSVSTLKIQRTEQGDSAVYLCASSRQRISSYEQYFGPGTRLTVT.

This chain joins TRBV28 and TRBJ2-4, with no clear D. The V end was cut by 7 bases, the J end by 1 base, with 8 bases between. The CDR3 contains 13 residues. Germline V CDR1 and CDR2: MDHEN, SYDVKM. CDR3 region: CASKRAAKNIQYF. The CDR3 bases are TGTGCCAGCAAACGGGCGGCCAAAAACATTCAGTACTTC.

This chain connects TRBV15 to TRBJ2-3; D is possibly TRBD2 (5 bases). CDR1 is LNHNV, CDR2 YYDKDF, per germline (reference sequence). The ends were cut back, 6 bases at V and 4 bases at J, with 8 bases in the middle. The CDR3 sequence is 12 residues long. CDR3 in DNA: TGTGCCACCAGTCGACTACCAGATACGCAGTATTTT. This encodes CATSRLPDTQYF.

The chain has TRBV5-1 and TRBJ2-5; tentatively, D is TRBD2 (6 bases). Germline-derived CDR1 and CDR2 are SGHRS and YFSETQ. The V gene lost 4 bases and the J gene lost 1 base, with 8 bases spanning the gap. The CDR3 covers 13 residues. CDR3 sequence reads: CASSTGLQETQYF. DNA of the CDR3: TGCGCCAGCAGCACGGGACTCCAAGAGACCCAGTACTTC.

The rearrangement uses TRBV6-6 and TRBJ2-7; the match to TRBD1 covers 8 bases. From germline, CDR1 is MNHNY and CDR2 SVGAGI (reference sequence). The CDR3 is 12 amino acids. J was trimmed by 9 bases and V by 5 bases; bases with no gene match: 6. CDR3 nucleotide sequence: TGTGCCAGCAGTCGCGACAGGGGCCTGCAGTACTTC. As protein: CASSRDRGLQYF.

This clone has more than one count but fewer than ten. The chain couples TRBV28 to TRBJ1-2; 9 bases are shared with TRBD1. The trim removed 5 bases at V and 2 bases at J, leaving 6 bases unmatched. The CDR3 totals 15 residues. Germline V gene data show CDR1 as MDHEN and CDR2 as SYDVKM. The CDR3 here is CASSGYRGQNYGYTF. Written as DNA, the CDR3 is TGTGCCAGCAGTGGATACAGGGGGCAGAACTATGGCTACACCTTC.

The chain recombines TRBV5-1 with TRBJ2-7, with 8 nucleotides matching TRBD1. V lost 6 bases to trimming and J lost 2 bases; unmatched junction nucleotides: 7. The CDR3 is made up of 14 amino acids. Germline lookup yields CDR1 SGHRS and CDR2 YFSETQ. CDR3 bases: TGCGCCAGCAAAGATGGCAGGGGGCCCTACGAGCAGTACTTC. Its protein is CASKDGRGPYEQYF.

The CDR3 protein is CASSLLGPMETNEKLFF. The CDR3 coding sequence is TGTGCCAGCAGTTTACTCGGACCCATGGAAACTAATGAAAAACTGTTTTTT. The chain combines TRBV28 with TRBJ1-4; D gene ambiguous. Trimming took 2 bases from V and 1 from J, leaving 14 bases between them. CDR3 length: 17 residues. Per the germline V gene, CDR1 is MDHEN and CDR2 is SYDVKM.

About this clone itself: Other DNA sequences in the sample encode the same CDR3. The rearrangement links TRBV28 to TRBJ1-1; D is unclear. Looked up from germline, CDR1 is MDHEN and CDR2 is SYDVKM. The CDR3 has 12 residues. Trimming removed 3 bases from V and 3 bases from J, with 5 bases in between. CDR3 DNA: TGTGCCAGCAGTTTGTCTTACACTGAAGCTTTCTTT. This encodes CASSLSYTEAFF.

The V and J genes are TRBV4-2 and TRBJ2-7, with a possible D match to TRBD2 (5 bases). V lost 1 base to trimming and J lost 0 bases, with 19 bases between them. The CDR3 consists of 18 residues. Germline V CDR1 and CDR2: LGHNA, YNFKEQ. DNA of the CDR3: TGTGCCAGCAGCCAAGGAGGTATTAGGAGCGGACGCTCCTACGAGCAGTACTTC. It encodes CASSQGGIRSGRSYEQYF.

The chain couples TRBV10-3 to TRBJ2-7; D possibly corresponds to TRBD1 (6 bases). V lost 7 bases, J lost 2 bases, and 15 bases lay in between. The CDR3 runs 14 residues. Germline CDR1 is ENHRY and CDR2 is SYGVKD. The CDR3: CAITTDRQPYEQYF. CDR3 coding DNA: TGTGCCATCACCACAGACAGGCAACCCTACGAGCAGTACTTC.

The rearrangement joins TRBV6-6 to TRBJ2-5; D is undetermined. CDR1 MNHNY and CDR2 SVGAGI come from the germline V gene (reference sequence). This CDR3 region has 14 residues. The V end was cut by 4 bases, the J end by 1 base, with 10 bases between. Here the CDR3 DNA reads TGTGCCAGCAGTTCCCTTGAGACCCAAGAGACCCAGTACTTC. Translated, it gives CASSSLETQETQYF.

The CDR3 DNA is TGTGCCAGCAGTGAAATTGAGGGGCCAGGGGAGAAGCAGTACTTC. Translating it yields CASSEIEGPGEKQYF. The genes are TRBV6-1 and TRBJ2-7, with a possible D match to TRBD1 (6 bases). The CDR3 totals 15 residues. Deletions cut 2 bases from V and 8 bases from J, with 19 bases between. Germline CDR1 is MNHNS and CDR2 is SASEGT.

This clone was counted ten times or more. The genes are TRBV5-4 and TRBJ1-2, with D maybe TRBD1 (5 bases). CDR3 size: 16 residues. Deletions cut 3 bases from V and 0 bases from J, with 15 bases between. Germline V lookup: CDR1 SGHNT, CDR2 YYREEE (reference sequence). The CDR3 DNA is TGTGCCAGCAGCTCCGCGCAGGGTCCGCCTAACTATGGCTACACCTTC. Protein sequence: CASSSAQGPPNYGYTF.

V usage is TRBV11-2 and J usage is TRBJ2-7; unclear D gene. The germline V gene has CDR1 SGHAT and CDR2 FQNNGV. V was clipped by 5 bases and J by 0 bases, with 14 bases between them. CDR3 size: 15 residues. The CDR3 sequence: CASSKHPTVSYEQYF. The DNA of the CDR3 is TGTGCCAGCAGCAAACACCCTACCGTCTCCTACGAGCAGTACTTC.

J is TRBJ1-4 and V is TRBV2; D gene uncertain. The V end lost 1 base, the J end lost 7 bases, and 13 bases lay between the germline ends. The CDR3 is made up of 15 amino acids. Germline V lookup: CDR1 SNHLY, CDR2 FYNNEI. The CDR3 here is CASSEGGYSGEKLFF. In nucleotides, the CDR3 is TGTGCCAGCAGTGAAGGAGGGTATAGTGGTGAAAAACTGTTTTTT.

About this clone: Additional DNA sequences in this sample encode the identical CDR3. V usage is TRBV9 and J usage is TRBJ1-3; no firm D call. V was shortened by 0 bases and J by 0 bases, with 7 bases between the two germline ends. CDR1 is SGDLS and CDR2 is YYNGEE in the germline V gene. This CDR3 has 15 residues. CDR3 nucleotides: TGTGCCAGCAGCGTAGCAGCAGGCTCTGGAAACACCATATATTTT. It yields the protein CASSVAAGSGNTIYF.

This chain links TRBV7-9 with TRBJ2-2; D might be TRBD2 (6 bases). CDR1 is SEHNR and CDR2 is FQNEAQ in the germline V gene (reference sequence). This CDR3 has 17 residues. V was clipped by 0 bases and J by 5 bases, with 16 bases between them. For the CDR3, the DNA is TGTGCCAGCAGCTTAGCGCTGGAGTCGGCGGGGACCGGGGAGCTGTTTTTT. Translation gives CASSLALESAGTGELFF.

The J gene is TRBJ1-1, the V gene TRBV7-3; TRBD1 matches at 8 bases. The CDR3 is 14 residues long. CDR1 is SGHTA and CDR2 is FQGTGA in the germline V gene. V was clipped by 5 bases and J by 0 bases; unmatched bases: 2. CDR3 DNA: TGTGCCAGCAGCGGACAGGGTCTGAACACTGAAGCTTTCTTT. Encoded protein: CASSGQGLNTEAFF. Full variable domain (rest looked up from reference TRBV7-3 and TRBJ1-1): GAGVSQTPSNKVTEKGKYVELRCDPISGHTALYWYRQSLGQGPEFLIYFQGTGAADDSGLPNDRFFAVRPEGSVSTLKIQRTERGDSAVYLCASSGQGLNTEAFFGQGTRLTVV.

The chain employs TRBV4-1 and TRBJ2-2; D remains ambiguous. Trimming took off 3 bases at V and 10 bases at J, with 9 bases between the two ends. Germline-derived CDR1 and CDR2 are MGHRA and YSYEKL. The CDR3 spans 12 residues. CDR3 region: CASSHLAEELFF. Here the CDR3 DNA reads TGCGCCAGCAGCCACCTGGCGGAGGAGCTGTTTTTT.

The chain joins TRBV5-1 to TRBJ2-7, with D possibly being TRBD1 (6 bases). The CDR3 loop spans 16 amino acids. Trimming took 0 bases from V and 2 from J, leaving 15 bases between them. Germline CDR1 reads SGHRS; CDR2 reads YFSETQ. CDR3 sequence reads: CASSLARQAEAYEQYF. CDR3 coding DNA: TGCGCCAGCAGCTTGGCCAGACAGGCCGAAGCCTACGAGCAGTACTTC.

This clone has only one observation. The J gene is TRBJ2-7, the V gene TRBV30, with TRBD2 matching over 8 bases. Germline CDR1 reads GTSNPN; CDR2 reads SVGIG (reference sequence). This CDR3 has 14 amino acids. Trimming at V came to 0 bases and at J to 2 bases, leaving 3 bases not matched to a gene. CDR3 sequence (DNA): TGTGCCTGGAGTGTGTCGGGACTAGCCTACGAGCAGTACTTC. Residues: CAWSVSGLAYEQYF.

V and J are TRBV5-1 and TRBJ2-3; 7 bases line up with TRBD1. CDR3 length equals 12 residues. J lost 5 bases, V lost 7 bases, and 4 bases had no gene match. From germline, CDR1 is SGHRS and CDR2 YFSETQ. Here the CDR3 DNA reads TGCGCCAGCTTTAACAGGGGAGATACGCAGTATTTT. Amino acid sequence: CASFNRGDTQYF.